This T cell receptor (beta chain) was observed in a study of blood T cell repertoires in COVID-19. Study summary: Material from acute and convalescent COVID-19 was sourced from the United States, Italy and Spain.

Sequenced by immunoSEQ multiplex PCR; TCRdb stores in-frame clones only, minus some. The table shows over 200,000 clones, with about 83% occurring only once. Enrolment of Seattle patients took place during active infection, and they were followed longitudinally. In germline, CDR1 is SNHLY, CDR2 FYNNEI. This CDR3 is 15 amino acids long. Trimming took 8 bases from V and 2 from J, leaving 18 bases between them. V usage is TRBV2 and J usage is TRBJ1-2, with unresolved D. The receptor comes from a woman aged 30 to 39 with COVID-19, enrolled during active disease. The sequenced sample consisted of peripheral blood. CDR3 coding DNA: TGTGCCAGCGGGTTACAGAGAACCTCAAACTATGGCTACACCTTC. This gives the protein CASGLQRTSNYGYTF.